What follows are 12 T cell receptor beta chains derived from one specimen sequenced in a study of beta chain features in type 1 diabetes. The study reverse transcribed the entire isolated RNA, so it sequenced expressed TCRB transcripts. The method was immunoSEQ multiplex PCR; TCRdb's version includes in-frame clones alone and lacks a portion of them. This repertoire shows about 160,000 clones, approximately 9.9% found once; its top ten account for 2% to 3%. Sequencing input: central memory CD4+ T cells from blood. These receptors were taken from a young woman in good health.

This clone was counted only a few times. This rearrangement joins TRBV7-3 to TRBJ2-1; 9 bases line up with TRBD2. The CDR3 sequence is 15 residues long. Germline V gene sequence: CDR1 SGHTA, CDR2 FQGTGA. V shed 5 bases and J 3 bases; nucleotides not matched to a gene: 5. The CDR3 bases are TGTGCCAGCAGCCCTTCTAGCGGGGTCTACAATGAGCAGTTCTTC. This gives the protein CASSPSSGVYNEQFF.

This rearrangement joins TRBV2 to TRBJ2-2, with 10 bases lining up with TRBD2. CDR3 length: 15 amino acids. Germline trimming cut 5 bases from V and 5 bases from J; bases unmatched to any gene: 5. The germline CDR1 and CDR2 sequences are SNHLY and FYNNEI. The CDR3 coding sequence is TGTGCCAGCAGTAGCGGGGGGGTCGGGACCGGGGAGCTGTTTTTT. Translated, it gives CASSSGGVGTGELFF.

Only a few counts were recorded for this clone. The rearrangement joins TRBV9 to TRBJ1-2; a possible D gene is TRBD1 (5 bases). Per germline, CDR1 SGDLS and CDR2 YYNGEE. The germline V and J ends were trimmed by 0 bases and 5 bases, with 11 bases remaining between them. This CDR3 is built from 14 residues. The DNA of the CDR3 is TGTGCCAGCAGCGTAGGGTCGGGGGAATATGGCTACACCTTC. This sequence encodes CASSVGSGEYGYTF.

The chain carries TRBV11-1 and TRBJ1-2, with D hard to call. V lost 3 bases, J lost 5 bases, and 7 bases lay in between. This CDR3 spans 12 amino acids. Germline V lookup: CDR1 SGHAT, CDR2 FQDESV (reference sequence). CDR3 sequence reads: CASSFRGYGYTF. The CDR3 nucleotides read TGTGCCAGCAGCTTCCGAGGATATGGCTACACCTTC.

This clone has at least ten counts. The V gene is TRBV21-1, the J gene TRBJ2-7; TRBD2, as called in the table, went unchecked against the DNA. TRBV21-1 corresponds to a pseudogene. CDR3 length equals 14 residues. The CDR3 is CASSKSGISYEQYF. The CDR3 DNA reads TGTGCCAGCAGCAAGAGCGGGATCTCCTACGAGCAGTACTTC.

There are a few counts of this clone. The chain links TRBV6-1 to TRBJ1-1; the D gene is possibly TRBD1 (5 bases). V was cut by 10 bases and J by 5 bases, with 17 bases left in between. Germline assignment: CDR1 MNHNS and CDR2 SASEGT. This CDR3 comprises 13 residues. CDR3 nucleotides: TGTGCCATCAGCACAAATGGGGGGACTGAAGCTTTCTTT. Its protein is CAISTNGGTEAFF.

The rearrangement uses TRBV6-5 and TRBJ2-7; no clear D. The CDR3 runs to 12 residues. In germline, CDR1 is MNHEY, CDR2 SVGAGI. V lost 5 bases, J lost 6 bases, and 11 bases lay in between. The chain's CDR3 is CASSSLGAEQYF. DNA of the CDR3: TGTGCCAGCAGTAGCCTGGGCGCCGAGCAGTACTTC.

J is TRBJ2-3 and V is TRBV10-3, with TRBD1 matching over 9 bases. In germline, CDR1 is ENHRY, CDR2 SYGVKD. The CDR3 extends over 15 amino acids. J gave up 4 bases and V 7 bases, and 9 bases lay outside the gene matches. The CDR3 sequence: CAITMGQGGADTQYF. The CDR3 region has the DNA TGTGCCATCACCATGGGACAGGGTGGCGCAGATACGCAGTATTTT.

In this sample, this clone turned up a few times. This chain uses TRBV4-1 with TRBJ1-2, with a possible D match to TRBD1 (5 bases). V shed 1 base and J shed 12 bases, with 21 bases lying between them. Germline CDR1 reads MGHRA; CDR2 reads YSYEKL. The CDR3 is 15 residues long. This CDR3 is CASSQGVAQRKGNTF. Written as DNA, the CDR3 is TGCGCCAGCAGCCAAGGTGTGGCGCAACGCAAGGGGAACACCTTC.

The chain combines TRBV6-1 with TRBJ2-5, with 8 bases lining up with TRBD1. V lost 4 bases and J lost 5; bases outside the gene matches: 3. This CDR3 is built from 13 residues. Germline-derived CDR1 and CDR2 are MNHNS and SASEGT. CDR3 region: CASSATGVETQYF. CDR3 sequence (DNA): TGTGCCAGCAGTGCGACAGGGGTGGAGACCCAGTACTTC.

This clone was counted between two and nine times. The CDR3 sequence is CASSSHGTGPFPYEQYF. In DNA, the CDR3 is TGTGCCAGCAGCTCCCATGGGACAGGGCCTTTCCCCTACGAGCAGTACTTC. The chain carries TRBV7-2 and TRBJ2-7; 9 positions match TRBD1. V lost 4 bases, J lost 2 bases, and 12 bases stayed unmatched. Germline V gene sequence: CDR1 SGHTA, CDR2 FQGNSA. The CDR3 consists of 17 residues. The entire variable domain, with the rest obtained from reference TRBV7-2 and TRBJ2-7, is as follows: GAGVSQSPSNKVTEKGKDVELRCDPISGHTALYWYRQSLGQGLEFLIYFQGNSAPDKSGLPSDRFSAERTGGSVSTLTIQRTQQEDSAVYLCASSSHGTGPFPYEQYFGPGTRLTVT.

This clone was observed a few times. The genes are TRBV25-1 and TRBJ2-3, with D maybe TRBD1 (6 bases). The CDR3 extends over 14 amino acids. V lost 5 bases and J lost 2, with 11 bases in between. Germline-derived CDR1 and CDR2 are MGHDK and SYGVNS. The DNA of the CDR3 is TGTGCCAGCAGTCGGGACACAAACACAGATACGCAGTATTTT. Its translation is CASSRDTNTDTQYF.